Below, one TCR beta chain is given with its context. This specimen belongs to a study of blood T cell repertoires in COVID-19. Study as a whole: Acute and convalescent COVID-19 samples came from the United States, Italy and Spain.

In the original workflow: How many nucleated cells were present was estimated from reference gene primer amplification. Generated by immunoSEQ multiplex PCR, the TCRdb table keeps only in-frame clones and is missing some. Clonal size and the V and J genes are those of that table, whereas D and trimming came from the DNA. The profile shows about 200,000 clones, 84% of them singletons. V lost 1 base to trimming and J lost 4 bases; unmatched junction nucleotides: 7. Looked up from germline, CDR1 is SGHKS and CDR2 is YYEKEE (reference sequence). The CDR3 length is 17 residues. Sequencing was done on a sample of peripheral blood. This chain uses TRBV5-5 with TRBJ2-4, with 11 bases that match TRBD1. The sequence was collected from a human donor in a cohort sampled during active COVID-19. CDR3 bases: TGTGCCAGCAGCTTGACGACCGGGACAGGGGGTAAAAACATTCAGTACTTC. This codes for CASSLTTGTGGKNIQYF.